Presented here are 9 T cell receptor beta chains from one specimen sequenced in a study of T cell changes during pregnancy in multiple sclerosis. Sequencing used immunoSEQ multiplex PCR; TCRdb keeps in-frame clones, though not all of them. The sample shows roughly 110,000 clones, about 90% of them seen only once. The source was peripheral blood, collected before pregnancy. The receptor set was obtained from a female donor with multiple sclerosis, enrolled in a pregnancy study.

This chain joins TRBV6-1 and TRBJ1-5, with D perhaps matching TRBD1 (5 bases). CDR3 size: 17 residues. The V end lost 0 bases, the J end lost 12 bases, and 24 bases lay between the germline ends. CDR1 and CDR2 from the germline V gene are MNHNS and SASEGT. CDR3 nucleotides: TGTGCCAGCAGTGAAGCGCGGGGCGGGACCGCCTGGGTAGACCAGCATTTT. Translation: CASSEARGGTAWVDQHF.

The table lists this clone with a count of one. The genes are TRBV2 and TRBJ2-7, with 10 nucleotides matching TRBD2. Germline V lookup: CDR1 SNHLY, CDR2 FYNNEI. The CDR3 runs 16 residues. The J segment lost 1 base and the V segment lost 4 bases, leaving 7 bases of the junction unmatched. CDR3 in DNA: TGTGCCAGCAGTGCGAGCGGGAGGGCCGGGTCCTACGAGCAGTACTTC. This encodes CASSASGRAGSYEQYF.

The chain combines TRBV6-6 with TRBJ1-1; 10 nucleotides match TRBD1. Germline lookup yields CDR1 MNHNY and CDR2 SVGAGI (reference sequence). This CDR3 has 14 amino acids. The V segment lost 7 bases and the J segment 4 bases; nucleotides outside the gene matches: 6. In DNA, the CDR3 is TGTGCCAGCACCCAGGGACAGGGGAGCACTGAAGCTTTCTTT. Translating it yields CASTQGQGSTEAFF.

This clone appeared a few times. This chain joins TRBV29-1 and TRBJ1-1; no clear D gene. Germline-derived CDR1 and CDR2 are SQVTM and ANQGSEA. The CDR3 sequence is 12 residues long. Written as DNA, the CDR3 is TGCAGATACGACTCTGGAGAGACTGAAGCTTTCTTT. This gives the protein CRYDSGETEAFF.

This rearrangement joins TRBV7-7 to TRBJ2-7, with a possible D match to TRBD1 (6 bases). The CDR3 is made up of 15 amino acids. Germline V lookup: CDR1 SSHAT, CDR2 FNYEAQ (reference sequence). V lost 1 base to trimming and J lost 2 bases, with 12 bases between them. The CDR3 DNA sequence: TGTGCCAGCAGCTTAGGTGACAGGTTGACCTACGAGCAGTACTTC. Translating gives CASSLGDRLTYEQYF. The variable domain in full, with the rest retrieved from reference TRBV7-7 and TRBJ2-7, is GAGVSQSPRYKVTKRGQDVTLRCDPISSHATLYWYQQALGQGPEFLTYFNYEAQPDKSGLPSDRFSAERPEGSISTLTIQRTEQRDSAMYRCASSLGDRLTYEQYFGPGTRLTVT.

The V and J genes are TRBV9 and TRBJ1-4; D perhaps matches TRBD1 (6 bases). CDR1 is SGDLS, CDR2 YYNGEE, per germline. Trimming removed 0 bases from V and 3 bases from J, with 15 bases in between. The CDR3 is 17 amino acids. The chain's CDR3 is CASSVGIRGAPNEKLFF. CDR3 DNA: TGTGCCAGCAGCGTAGGAATCCGGGGGGCCCCTAATGAAAAACTGTTTTTT. Full variable domain (outside the CDR3, taken from reference TRBV9 and TRBJ1-4): DSGVTQTPKHLITATGQRVTLRCSPRSGDLSVYWYQQSLDQGLQFLIQYYNGEERAKGNILERFSAQQFPDLHSELNLSSLELGDSALYFCASSVGIRGAPNEKLFFGSGTQLSVL.

This sequence joins TRBV7-3 and TRBJ2-2; D remains unclear. CDR1 and CDR2 (germline): SGHTA, FQGTGA. Trimming stripped 4 bases from V and 6 bases from J, with 18 bases between. The CDR3 totals 16 residues. Here the CDR3 reads CASSSLSSAGAGELFF. The DNA of the CDR3 is TGTGCCAGCAGCTCGCTATCAAGCGCTGGCGCCGGGGAGCTGTTTTTT.

The chain joins TRBV7-9 to TRBJ1-1, with D tentatively TRBD1 (6 bases). Looked up from germline, CDR1 is SEHNR and CDR2 is FQNEAQ (reference sequence). V was trimmed by 1 base and J by 7 bases, leaving 10 bases between them. The CDR3 has 13 amino acids. The CDR3 nucleotides are TGTGCCAGCAGCTTAGGGGACACCTATGAAGCTTTCTTT. It encodes CASSLGDTYEAFF.

The V call is TRBV5-4, the J call TRBJ1-2; tentatively, D is TRBD1 (6 bases). The CDR3 sequence is 13 residues long. The germline gives CDR1 SGHNT, CDR2 YYREEE (reference sequence). The V end was cut by 4 bases, the J end by 4 bases, with 11 bases between. DNA for the CDR3: TGTGCCAGCAGCCAGACAGGAAGCTATGGCTACACCTTC. This gives the protein CASSQTGSYGYTF.